These 26 T cell receptor beta chains came from one sample sequenced in a study of vaccination effects on CD4 cells after COVID-19. TCRdb's copy holds only in-frame clones and misses some; the assay was immunoSEQ multiplex PCR. Here the sample spans just under 75,000 clones, around 73% being singletons. Their target antigens are unknown. CD4+ T cell isolation took place after approximately ten days of culture. Vaccination of participants consisted of two doses of either the BNT162b2 or mRNA-1273 vaccine. This material consisted of CD4+ T cells from PBMCs cultured without peptide, taken after COVID-19 vaccination. The receptors were gathered from a human donor who received a COVID-19 vaccine.

This clone has a single count. This chain connects TRBV20-1 to TRBJ2-6; no firm D call. This CDR3 has 14 residues. Between the trimmed V and J ends, which lost 5 bases and 3 bases, there was a span of 11 bases. Germline V lookup: CDR1 DFQATT, CDR2 SNEGSKA (reference sequence). The CDR3 is CSARGLFGANVLTF. For the CDR3, the DNA is TGCAGTGCTCGTGGGCTATTTGGGGCCAACGTCCTGACTTTC.

The CDR3 DNA reads TGTGCCAGCAGCCGTAATCCCAGGGAAGGAAACACCATATATTTT. As protein: CASSRNPREGNTIYF. The chain combines TRBV7-9 with TRBJ1-3; TRBD1 might be the D (5 bases). Germline V gives CDR1 SEHNR, CDR2 FQNEAQ (reference sequence). This CDR3 has 15 amino acids. Trimming shortened V by 5 bases and J by 4 bases, and 15 bases separated the two germline ends.

The rearrangement links TRBV10-1 to TRBJ1-2, with a tentative D call TRBD1 (5 bases). From germline, CDR1 is WNHNN and CDR2 SYGVQD (reference sequence). V lost 3 bases to trimming and J lost 8 bases, with 13 bases between them. The CDR3 extends over 13 amino acids. The chain's CDR3 is CASSEVPGDGYTF. The CDR3 region has the DNA TGCGCCAGCAGTGAAGTGCCCGGGGACGGCTACACCTTC.

The gene calls are TRBV5-1 and TRBJ1-2, with TRBD1 matching 8 bases. Germline assignment: CDR1 SGHRS and CDR2 YFSETQ. This CDR3 has 14 amino acids. The J segment lost 5 bases and the V segment lost 4 bases, leaving 7 bases of the junction unmatched. The CDR3, as DNA: TGCGCCAGCAGCAACACAGGGGGAGATTATGGCTACACCTTC. This translates into CASSNTGGDYGYTF.

This chain connects TRBV28 to TRBJ1-5, with 8 nucleotides matching TRBD1. CDR1 is MDHEN, CDR2 SYDVKM, per germline. The CDR3 contains 14 residues. V shed 5 bases, J shed 7 bases, and the junction held 7 bases outside the gene matches. The CDR3 protein is CASSPGTGHQPQHF. The CDR3 coding sequence is TGTGCCAGCAGTCCCGGGACAGGCCACCAGCCCCAGCATTTT.

V is TRBV2 and J is TRBJ1-5; D not certain. Germline loops: CDR1 SNHLY, CDR2 FYNNEI. This CDR3 region has 13 residues. V was trimmed by 4 bases and J by 1 base, leaving 5 bases between them. The DNA of the CDR3 is TGTGCCAGCAGTGGAGGCAGCAATCAGCCCCAGCATTTT. This codes for CASSGGSNQPQHF. The full variable domain, completed using reference TRBV2 and TRBJ1-5, is EPEVTQTPSHQVTQMGQEVILRCVPISNHLYFYWYRQILGQKVEFLVSFYNNEISEKSEIFDDQFSVERPDGSNFTLKIRSTKLEDSAMYFCASSGGSNQPQHFGDGTRLSIL.

This chain joins TRBV2 and TRBJ1-5, with 8 bases that match TRBD1. With V trimmed by 4 bases and J by 4 bases, 3 bases remained unmatched. Germline CDR1 and CDR2: SNHLY and FYNNEI. The CDR3 has 14 amino acids. As DNA, the CDR3 is TGTGCCAGCAGTGGACAGGGGATGAATCAGCCCCAGCATTTT. Translation gives CASSGQGMNQPQHF. The complete variable domain, with remaining parts taken from reference TRBV2 and TRBJ1-5, reads EPEVTQTPSHQVTQMGQEVILRCVPISNHLYFYWYRQILGQKVEFLVSFYNNEISEKSEIFDDQFSVERPDGSNFTLKIRSTKLEDSAMYFCASSGQGMNQPQHFGDGTRLSIL.

The chain is built from TRBV21-1 and TRBJ2-5; TRBD2 is taken as the D call from the table, unchecked against the DNA. TRBV21-1 is labeled a pseudogene. The CDR3 sequence is 17 residues long. The DNA of the CDR3 is TGTGCCAGCAGCAAAGTTCTGATAGCGGGGTTTGGGGAGACCCAGTACTTC. Its protein product is CASSKVLIAGFGETQYF.

The J gene is TRBJ2-7, the V gene TRBV3-1 (or the pseudogene TRBV3-2), with D perhaps matching TRBD1 (6 bases). Germline lookup yields CDR1 LGHDT and CDR2 YNNKEL (reference sequence). V lost 0 bases, J lost 1 base, and 13 bases lay in between. This CDR3 region has 16 residues. CDR3 protein: CASSQEDSHRSYEQYV. DNA for the CDR3: TGTGCCAGCAGCCAAGAGGACAGCCATCGGTCCTACGAGCAGTACGTC.

J is TRBJ2-2 and V is TRBV25-1; D might be TRBD1 (6 bases). The CDR3 loop spans 13 amino acids. Looked up from germline, CDR1 is MGHDK and CDR2 is SYGVNS. V lost 2 bases and J 5 bases, leaving 6 bases between the germline ends. The CDR3, as DNA: TGTGCCAGCAGTGAACAGGGGACCGGGGAGCTGTTTTTT. Translating it yields CASSEQGTGELFF.

This clone was observed many times. The chain joins TRBV30 to TRBJ2-3; 7 nucleotides match TRBD2. J lost 5 bases, V lost 2 bases, and 13 bases had no gene match. The CDR3 has 16 residues. The germline V gene has CDR1 GTSNPN and CDR2 SVGIG (reference sequence). CDR3 sequence (DNA): TGTGCCTGGAGTACCGGACTAGACTATATCGGAGATACGCAGTATTTT. The encoded protein is CAWSTGLDYIGDTQYF.

Here the CDR3 DNA reads TGTGCCAGCAGTTACGCACAGGCTAGCTCTGGAAACACCATATATTTT. It codes for CASSYAQASSGNTIYF. The gene calls are TRBV6-6 and TRBJ1-3; a possible D gene is TRBD1 (5 bases). CDR1 MNHNY and CDR2 SVGAGI come from the germline V gene (reference sequence). This CDR3 contains 16 residues. V lost 2 bases to trimming and J lost 0 bases, with 11 bases between them.

The sample holds a few counts of this clone. The gene calls are TRBV5-1 and TRBJ1-2, with a tentative D call TRBD1 (5 bases). CDR1 SGHRS and CDR2 YFSETQ come from the germline V gene. The CDR3 loop spans 14 amino acids. Trimming cost V 0 bases and J 2 bases, with 8 bases left between them. As DNA, the CDR3 is TGCGCCAGCAGCTTGGAACCAGGGAACTATGGCTACACCTTC. It codes for CASSLEPGNYGYTF.

J is TRBJ2-5 and V is TRBV7-6; TRBD2 might be the D (5 bases). The CDR3 is 15 amino acids. From germline, CDR1 is SGHVS and CDR2 FNYEAQ. V was clipped by 5 bases and J by 5 bases, with 18 bases between them. The DNA of the CDR3 is TGTGCCAGCAGCCTGTTGCCCGGGGTGTGGGAGACCCAGTACTTC. Translating gives CASSLLPGVWETQYF.

The chain is built from TRBV6-5 and TRBJ1-1; D ambiguous. The ends were cut back, 1 base at V and 0 bases at J, with 12 bases in the middle. In germline, CDR1 is MNHEY, CDR2 SVGAGI. The CDR3 is 16 residues long. The CDR3 spells CASSYWAREMNTEAFF. For the CDR3, the DNA is TGTGCCAGCAGTTACTGGGCCCGTGAGATGAACACTGAAGCTTTCTTT.

This clone was seen only a few times. The chain carries TRBV6-4 and TRBJ2-1, with D possibly matching TRBD1 (6 bases). Trimming pared 4 bases from V and 9 bases from J, leaving 7 bases between. The CDR3 consists of 11 residues. The germline gives CDR1 MRHNA, CDR2 SNTAGT. The CDR3 region is CASSGRGEQFF. CDR3 nucleotide sequence: TGTGCCAGCAGTGGCAGGGGTGAGCAGTTCTTC.

The chain is built from TRBV15 and TRBJ2-1; D not certain. Trimming removed 0 bases at V and 4 bases at J, with 10 bases between. The CDR3 is 15 residues long. The V gene's germline CDR1 is LNHNV and CDR2 YYDKDF (reference sequence). Here the CDR3 DNA reads TGTGCCACCAGCAGAGATAATGGGGTTTACAATGAGCAGTTCTTC. Translating it yields CATSRDNGVYNEQFF.

This CDR3 is CASNPGRRLAGGSNTGELFF. In DNA, the CDR3 is TGCGCCAGCAATCCCGGCAGACGACTAGCGGGGGGATCGAACACCGGGGAGCTGTTTTTT. The rearrangement links TRBV4-1 to TRBJ2-2, with TRBD2 matching over 13 bases. The CDR3 is made up of 20 amino acids. J was trimmed by 0 bases and V by 7 bases; bases with no gene match: 14. The germline V gene encodes CDR1 MGHRA and CDR2 YSYEKL.

The chain uses TRBV15 and TRBJ1-6; no clear D gene. The V end was cut by 4 bases, the J end by 9 bases, with 13 bases between. The length of the CDR3 is 14 residues. Germline values: CDR1 LNHNV, CDR2 YYDKDF (reference sequence). The CDR3 sequence is CATSTRVGSSPLHF. The CDR3 DNA follows: TGTGCCACCAGCACCCGAGTGGGGTCTTCACCCCTCCACTTT.

The chain is built from TRBV19 and TRBJ1-3, with unresolved D. The CDR3 runs to 15 residues. With 3 bases removed from V and 0 bases from J, the gap between germline ends came to 9 bases. The germline V gene has CDR1 LNHDA and CDR2 SQIVND (reference sequence). The CDR3 sequence: CASSILGSSGNTIYF. Here the CDR3 DNA reads TGTGCCAGTAGTATTCTCGGGAGCTCTGGAAACACCATATATTTT. Together with reference TRBV19 and TRBJ1-3, the CDR3 gives the full variable domain: DGGITQSPKYLFRKEGQNVTLSCEQNLNHDAMYWYRQDPGQGLRLIYYSQIVNDFQKGDIAEGYSVSREKKESFPLTVTSAQKNPTAFYLCASSILGSSGNTIYFGEGSWLTVV.

The V and J genes are TRBV6-4 and TRBJ2-1; 9 bases are a match to TRBD2. Germline CDR1 is MRHNA and CDR2 is SNTAGT. The ends lost 5 bases at V and 4 bases at J; junction bases unmatched: 6. CDR3 size: 15 residues. As DNA, the CDR3 is TGTGCCAGCAGTCTGAGCGGGGGGCCGTACAATGAGCAGTTCTTC. Translating gives CASSLSGGPYNEQFF.

The rearrangement joins TRBV6-4 to TRBJ2-7; D unresolved. Germline CDR1 is MRHNA and CDR2 is SNTAGT. This CDR3 is 12 amino acids long. Trimming cost V 5 bases and J 4 bases, with 9 bases left between them. The chain's CDR3 is CASSQLNYEQYV. CDR3 DNA sequence: TGTGCCAGCAGTCAATTGAATTACGAGCAGTACGTC.

V and J are TRBV18 and TRBJ1-2; TRBD1 matches at 8 bases. The CDR3 extends over 14 amino acids. CDR1 is KGHSH, CDR2 LQKENI, per germline. The J segment lost 5 bases and the V segment lost 5 bases, leaving 7 bases of the junction unmatched. The CDR3 protein is CASSSGTGPYGYTF. Written as DNA, the CDR3 is TGTGCCAGCTCATCCGGGACAGGACCGTATGGCTACACCTTC.

In this sample, this clone turned up a few times. V usage is TRBV12-5 and J usage is TRBJ1-5; TRBD1 might be the D (5 bases). This CDR3 contains 16 residues. CDR1 and CDR2 (germline): LGHNT, FRNRAP. Trimming pared 2 bases from V and 4 bases from J, leaving 15 bases between. Here the CDR3 reads CASGLSWGTGNQPQHF. DNA for the CDR3: TGTGCTAGTGGTTTGTCATGGGGGACTGGGAATCAGCCCCAGCATTTT.

This clone was seen once. The gene calls are TRBV7-2 and TRBJ2-5, with 9 bases identical to TRBD2. CDR3 length: 17 residues. V dropped 1 base and J dropped 5; count of bases not matched to a gene: 11. Germline CDR1 is SGHTA and CDR2 is FQGNSA. Here the CDR3 reads CASSLVALGGGAETQYF. CDR3 nucleotides: TGTGCCAGCAGCTTAGTTGCCCTCGGCGGGGGGGCCGAGACCCAGTACTTC.

This clone was seen a single time. CDR3 sequence reads: CATRGQGADSYNEQFF. Here the CDR3 DNA reads TGTGCCACCAGGGGCCAGGGGGCTGACTCCTACAATGAGCAGTTCTTC. The chain couples TRBV24-1 to TRBJ2-1, with 8 bases fitting TRBD1. The CDR3 is 16 amino acids. The V gene's germline CDR1 is KGHDR and CDR2 SFDVKD. The V gene end was trimmed by 7 bases and the J gene end by 0 bases; junction bases not matched to a gene: 7.